Listed below are T cell receptor beta chains from one sample, sequenced in a study of blood T cell repertoires in COVID-19. The protocol was immunoSEQ multiplex PCR, while the TCRdb copy is restricted to in-frame clones and leaves out a portion. The repertoire holds a few hundred thousand clones, 88% seen once, with 0.75% to 1% in the top ten. Source material: peripheral blood. The source of these receptors is a woman aged 40 to 50 who had recovered from COVID-19. CDR3s include the opening cysteine and the closing phenylalanine or tryptophan. D genes are given only for firm matches. Rows give clone size only sometimes, using once, few, many, or a class for an expanded clone.

J gene	V gene	clone size	D gene	CDR3 protein	CDR3 DNA
TRBJ2-3	TRBV7-2	-	TRBD2	CASKVGLAADTQYF	TGTGCCAGCAAGGTGGGACTAGCGGCAGATACGCAGTATTTT
TRBJ1-3	TRBV7-8	-	TRBD1	CASSPGTVGLFSGNTIYF	TGTGCCAGCAGCCCAGGGACAGTGGGTTTGTTCTCTGGAAACACCATATATTTT
TRBJ1-2	TRBV7-2	-	-	CASSLAGGGYGYTF	TGTGCCAGCAGCTTAGCAGGGGGTGGCTATGGCTACACCTTC
TRBJ2-1	TRBV29-1	-	TRBD2	CSVGQGGEQFF	TGCAGCGTTGGTCAGGGAGGGGAGCAGTTCTTC
TRBJ2-1	TRBV21-1	once	-	CASSNPGQGSHNEQFF	TGTGCCAGCAGCAACCCGGGACAGGGGTCCCACAATGAGCAGTTCTTC
TRBJ2-5	TRBV30	few	-	CAWSADRQVETQYF	TGTGCCTGGAGTGCCGACCGACAGGTGGAGACCCAGTACTTC
TRBJ1-1	TRBV27	few	TRBD1	CASTTRTGVSEAFF	TGTGCCAGCACCACACGGACAGGGGTCAGTGAAGCTTTCTTT
TRBJ2-7	TRBV27	-	TRBD1	CASSIGTGGASQYF	TGTGCCAGCAGTATTGGGACAGGGGGCGCGTCGCAGTACTTC
TRBJ1-5	TRBV7-2	-	-	CASSLGGTQHF	TGTGCCAGCAGCTTGGGGGGGACACAGCATTTT
TRBJ2-7	TRBV30	-	TRBD2	CAWSSYGASGRYEQYF	TGTGCCTGGAGTTCCTACGGGGCTAGCGGGAGGTACGAGCAGTACTTC
TRBJ2-7	TRBV6-5	-	TRBD2	CASSPWTSGSDEQYF	TGTGCCAGCAGCCCCTGGACTAGCGGGAGCGACGAGCAGTACTTC
TRBJ2-2	TRBV10-2	-	TRBD2	CASSGAGGTVGTGELFF	TGCGCCAGCAGTGGGGCGGGAGGGACTGTGGGCACCGGGGAGCTGTTTTTT
TRBJ1-2	TRBV6-1	-	-	CASSEAPERGYTF	TGTGCCAGCAGTGAAGCGCCGGAGCGGGGCTACACCTTC
TRBJ2-1	TRBV29-1	-	TRBD1	CSVGPPDRAHNEQFF	TGCAGCGTCGGGCCCCCAGACAGGGCCCACAATGAGCAGTTCTTC
TRBJ1-2	TRBV30	-	-	CACQFYGYTF	TGTGCCTGTCAATTCTATGGCTACACCTTC
TRBJ2-7	TRBV6-5	-	-	CASSRPGGYEQYF	TGTGCCAGCAGTCGTCCAGGGGGGTACGAGCAGTACTTC
TRBJ1-5	TRBV7-3	-	-	CASSPGGGSNQPQHF	TGTGCCAGCAGCCCCGGGGGGGGGAGCAATCAGCCCCAGCATTTT
TRBJ1-2	TRBV6-1	-	-	CASSEAGPHGDGYTF	TGTGCCAGCAGTGAAGCGGGGCCCCACGGAGATGGCTACACCTTC
TRBJ1-6	TRBV7-9	-	-	CASSQMGAASPLHF	TGTGCCAGCAGCCAAATGGGGGCGGCGTCACCCCTCCACTTT
TRBJ1-1	TRBV27	once	-	CASKASGTPMAEAFF	TGTGCCAGCAAAGCATCCGGGACACCTATGGCTGAAGCTTTCTTT
TRBJ1-1	TRBV5-1	-	TRBD1	CASSANRGGEAFF	TGCGCCAGCAGCGCAAACAGGGGTGGTGAAGCTTTCTTT
TRBJ2-5	TRBV5-1	-	-	CASARNLPRQETQYF	TGCGCCAGCGCACGAAACTTACCCCGCCAAGAGACCCAGTACTTC
TRBJ1-1	TRBV24-1	once	-	CATSDFGGQGPFF	TGTGCCACCAGTGATTTCGGGGGGCAGGGGCCTTTCTTT